The rows below give T cell receptor beta chains drawn from one sample of a study of post-analysis software for immune sequencing data. TCRdb fed the PCR reads into MiXCR, producing one record per CDR3 protein. The sample lists 700,000 to 900,000 distinct CDR3 sequences; roughly 50% were seen once. The specimen sequenced was blood. The receptors were sampled from a girl aged 5-17 years with multiple sclerosis. CDR3s include the opening cysteine and the closing phenylalanine or tryptophan. The D gene is left open where the match is weak. Size is omitted from some rows. Given values are once, few, many or a class for expanded clones.

j_call,clone_size,d_call,cdr3_length,v_call,cdr3_aa,cdr3_nt
TRBJ2-3,-,-,15,TRBV20-1,CSAERRGAGTDTQYF,TGCAGTGCGGAACGACGCGGCGCGGGGACAGATACGCAGTATTTT
TRBJ1-1,-,-,11,TRBV20-1,CSVGASTEAFF,TGCAGTGTTGGTGCGTCCACTGAAGCTTTCTTT
TRBJ1-6,-,-,14,TRBV12-3/TRBV12-4,CASSLQGGNSPLHF,TGTGCCAGCAGTTTACAGGGAGGAAATTCACCCCTCCACTTT
TRBJ2-7,many,TRBD2,15,TRBV7-9,CASSLVREPAYEQYF,TGTGCCAGCAGCTTAGTGCGGGAGCCCGCCTACGAGCAGTACTTC
TRBJ1-5,few,-,12,TRBV28,CASREQNQPQHF,TGTGCCAGTAGAGAGCAGAATCAGCCCCAGCATTTT
TRBJ2-7,-,TRBD2,18,TRBV7-9,CASSPGLAGGPILYEQYF,TGTGCCAGCAGCCCCGGACTAGCGGGAGGACCAATTCTTTACGAGCAGTACTTC
TRBJ2-2,once,TRBD2,14,TRBV29-1,CSVREALWGGELFF,TGCAGCGTTCGGGAGGCCCTCTGGGGCGGGGAGCTGTTTTTT
TRBJ1-1,few,-,12,TRBV12-3/TRBV12-4,CASTLGNTEAFF,TGTGCCAGCACCCTCGGGAACACTGAAGCTTTCTTT
TRBJ1-4,-,TRBD1,17,TRBV7-2,CASSPGQGAWRDEKLFF,TGTGCCAGCAGCCCGGGACAGGGGGCTTGGAGGGATGAAAAACTGTTTTTT
TRBJ2-5,once,-,13,TRBV29-1,CSVAQGLGETQYF,TGCAGCGTGGCTCAGGGGCTAGGGGAGACCCAGTACTTC
TRBJ1-2,-,-,14,TRBV7-3,CASSLNPQGHGYTF,TGTGCCAGCAGCTTAAACCCGCAGGGGCATGGCTACACCTTC
TRBJ2-1,-,TRBD1,13,TRBV6-5,CASTRTGNNEQFF,TGTGCCAGCACCCGGACAGGAAACAATGAGCAGTTCTTC
TRBJ2-7,-,-,15,TRBV9,CASSVGSGSPYEQYF,TGTGCCAGCAGCGTAGGCTCCGGGAGTCCCTACGAGCAGTACTTC
TRBJ2-7,-,-,14,TRBV20-1,CSASGRFSSYGQYF,TGCAGTGCTAGTGGGCGGTTTAGCTCCTACGGGCAGTACTTC
TRBJ2-1,few,-,11,TRBV7-9,CASSSLGKQFF,TGTGCCAGCAGCTCCCTCGGGAAGCAGTTCTTC
TRBJ1-1,-,-,14,TRBV25-1,CASSVGRMNTEAFF,TGTGCCAGCAGTGTAGGCAGGATGAACACTGAAGCTTTCTTT
TRBJ2-1,-,-,15,TRBV4-2,CACSQDLSSYNEQFF,TGTGCCTGCAGCCAAGATCTGAGCTCCTACAATGAGCAGTTCTTC
TRBJ2-1,few,-,15,TRBV7-2,CASSIGSGAYNEQFF,TGTGCCAGCAGCATTGGCAGCGGAGCATACAATGAGCAGTTCTTC
TRBJ2-2,-,-,13,TRBV27,CASSSLNFGELFF,TGTGCCAGCAGTTCCCTTAATTTCGGGGAGCTGTTTTTT
TRBJ2-7,-,TRBD2,19,TRBV29-1,CSVAPLAGGLRSSYNEQYF,TGCAGCGTCGCACCACTAGCGGGAGGCCTCAGGAGCTCCTACAATGAGCAGTACTTC
TRBJ2-1,-,-,13,TRBV24-1,CATSDPLYNEQFF,TGTGCCACCAGTGACCCCCTATACAATGAGCAGTTCTTC
TRBJ2-7,few,TRBD2,13,TRBV12-3/TRBV12-4,CASLTSGRDEQYF,TGTGCCAGCTTGACTAGCGGGAGGGACGAGCAGTACTTC
TRBJ2-1,-,-,14,TRBV6-5,CASSYSIYDNEQFF,TGTGCCAGCAGTTACTCGATCTACGACAATGAGCAGTTCTTC
TRBJ2-7,-,-,13,TRBV21-1,CASRGQLLHEQYF,TGTGCCAGCCGAGGACAGCTTCTCCACGAGCAGTACTTC
TRBJ2-2,-,-,12,TRBV29-1,CSVQINTGELFF,TGCAGCGTCCAAATAAACACCGGGGAGCTGTTTTTT
TRBJ2-1,-,TRBD2,18,TRBV6-1,CASSEEGWGGGPYNEQFF,TGTGCCAGCAGTGAAGAAGGGTGGGGGGGAGGCCCCTACAATGAGCAGTTCTTC
TRBJ2-1,-,-,13,TRBV4-3,CASSQVPRDEQFF,TGCGCCAGCAGCCAAGTTCCCAGGGATGAGCAGTTCTTC
TRBJ1-2,few,-,13,TRBV7-2,CASSSSEDPGYTF,TGTGCCAGCAGCTCCTCCGAGGACCCCGGCTACACCTTC
TRBJ2-7,-,-,17,TRBV20-1,CSAARSQAYLTDYEQYF,TGCAGTGCCGCAAGATCCCAAGCTTACCTTACAGACTACGAGCAGTACTTC
TRBJ2-1,few,TRBD1,15,TRBV7-3,CASSRDRDSYNEQFF,TGTGCCAGCTCCCGGGACAGGGACTCCTACAATGAGCAGTTCTTC
TRBJ2-1,few,-,13,TRBV6-5,CASTGLARDEQFF,TGTGCCAGCACCGGACTGGCCCGGGATGAGCAGTTCTTC
TRBJ1-6,-,-,16,TRBV20-1,CSAGMGAGLKNSPLHF,TGCAGTGCTGGAATGGGAGCCGGACTTAAAAATTCACCCCTCCACTTT
TRBJ2-7,few,TRBD2,18,TRBV7-2,CASSQPRLAGVGYYEQYF,TGTGCCAGCAGCCAACCTCGACTAGCGGGAGTCGGGTATTACGAGCAGTACTTC
TRBJ2-1,-,TRBD2,16,TRBV10-3,CAIKSTELADYNEQFF,TGTGCCATCAAGAGTACCGAACTAGCGGACTACAACGAGCAGTTCTTC
TRBJ2-1,few,-,13,TRBV20-1,CSARGTAYNEQFF,TGCAGTGCTAGAGGGACGGCCTACAATGAGCAGTTCTTC
TRBJ1-4,-,-,17,TRBV12-3/TRBV12-4,CASSLLIGGLTNEKLFF,TGTGCCAGCAGTCTCCTAATCGGCGGGCTGACTAATGAAAAACTGTTTTTT
TRBJ2-7,-,TRBD2,15,TRBV6-6,CASSYDGTSSYEQYF,TGTGCCAGCAGTTACGATGGGACTAGCTCCTACGAGCAGTACTTC
TRBJ2-7,few,TRBD1,14,TRBV20-1,CSARGQGGPYEQYF,TGCAGTGCTAGAGGACAGGGGGGCCCCTACGAGCAGTACTTC
TRBJ2-7,-,-,15,TRBV3-1,CASSQIRASSYEQYF,TGTGCCAGCAGCCAAATCCGGGCGAGCTCCTACGAGCAGTACTTC
TRBJ1-1,few,-,11,TRBV20-1,CSVGRGTEAFF,TGCAGTGTCGGCCGGGGCACTGAAGCTTTCTTT
TRBJ2-5,-,-,15,TRBV3-1,CASSQGLPVGETQYF,TGTGCCAGCAGCCAAGGGCTCCCGGTCGGCGAGACCCAGTACTTC
TRBJ2-7,few,-,12,TRBV3-1,CASSQGVSEQYF,TGTGCCAGCAGCCAAGGGGTGAGCGAGCAGTACTTC